The 10 T cell receptor beta chains given below trace back to one sample, sequenced in a study of shared clonotypes between healthy human individuals. TCRdb's copy holds only in-frame clones and misses some; the assay was immunoSEQ multiplex PCR. The sample shows 470,000 or so clones, over 70% of them seen only once. The material sequenced was PBMCs. The receptors stem from a middle-aged woman in good health. Some clones in this sample may be carry-over from other donors' samples.

As for this clone: With only one base between it and a far larger clone, this is likely a read error. The same CDR3 arises from other DNA sequences in this sample as well. This sequence joins TRBV30 and TRBJ2-6; D may be TRBD1 or TRBD2 (5 bases each). The CDR3 covers 16 residues. The germline CDR1 and CDR2 sequences are GTSNPN and SVGIG (reference sequence). CDR3 region: CAWSRIGSVGANVLTF. In nucleotides, the CDR3 is TGTGCCTGGAGTCGCATCGGGTCCGTCGGGGCCAACGTACTGACTTTC.

This chain links TRBV28 with TRBJ1-1; TRBD1 matches at 7 bases. V lost 6 bases, J lost 4 bases, and 5 bases stayed unmatched. This CDR3 has 13 amino acids. In germline, CDR1 is MDHEN, CDR2 SYDVKM. CDR3 sequence: CASRTTGVTEAFF. The CDR3 DNA reads as TGTGCCAGCAGGACAACAGGGGTCACTGAAGCTTTCTTT.

V and J are TRBV6-1 and TRBJ2-7; no reliable D call. CDR3 length equals 14 residues. CDR1 is MNHNS and CDR2 is SASEGT in the germline V gene. The V end was cut by 8 bases, the J end by 2 bases, with 16 bases between. DNA for the CDR3: TGTGCCAGCCGCCGGCCCTTAAAGACCTACGAGCAGTACTTC. Translated: CASRRPLKTYEQYF.

As for this clone: Only one base separates this from a far larger clonotype, so it likely reflects a read error. The same CDR3 arises from other DNA sequences in this sample as well. The chain joins TRBV6-5 to TRBJ1-3; perhaps TRBD1 as D (5 bases). CDR3 size: 15 residues. From germline, CDR1 is MNHEY and CDR2 SVGAGI. The CDR3 here is CASSWRGISGNTIYF. CDR3 bases: TGTGCCAGCAGTTGGAGGGGCATCTCTGGAAACACTATATATTTT.

The chain combines TRBV9 with TRBJ2-1, with 7 bases that match TRBD1. The CDR3 runs 17 residues. Germline lookup yields CDR1 SGDLS and CDR2 YYNGEE. J gave up 2 bases and V 0 bases, and 8 bases lay outside the gene matches. The CDR3 region is CASSVGVGDRTYNEQFF. The CDR3 region has the DNA TGTGCCAGCAGCGTAGGGGTTGGGGACAGAACCTACAATGAGCAGTTCTTC.

Note on this clone: A far larger clone differs by one base, so this is likely a read error. The same CDR3 arises from other DNA sequences in this sample as well. V gene TRBV29-1 combines with J gene TRBJ1-1; 12 bases fit TRBD1. The CDR3 has 15 residues. Losses at the gene ends were 5 bases for V and 4 bases for J; bases not matched to a gene: 8. Germline CDR1 is SQVTM and CDR2 is ANQGSEA. CDR3 bases: TGCAGCGTTTCCCCAGTGGGACAGGGGGCCACTGAAGCTTTCTTT. This encodes CSVSPVGQGATEAFF.

The sample holds a few counts of this clone. Other DNA sequences in this sample translate to the same CDR3. The chain recombines TRBV27 with TRBJ2-3; D is undetermined. The CDR3 sequence is 14 residues long. Germline V CDR1 and CDR2: MNHEY, SMNVEV (reference sequence). Trimming took off 0 bases at V and 0 bases at J, with 4 bases between the two ends. In nucleotides, the CDR3 is TGTGCCAGCAGTTTATCCCTAAGCACAGATACGCAGTATTTT. This encodes CASSLSLSTDTQYF.

The chain recombines TRBV7-3 with TRBJ1-3; 8 bases are shared with TRBD1. CDR3 length: 14 amino acids. Germline V gene data show CDR1 as SGHTA and CDR2 as FQGTGA. V lost 5 bases to trimming and J lost 4 bases; unmatched junction nucleotides: 4. CDR3: CASSRTGYGNTIYF. The CDR3 nucleotides are TGTGCCAGCAGCCGGACAGGGTACGGAAACACCATATATTTT.

Points on this clone: A far larger clone is one base from this, pointing to a likely read error. This sample also contains other DNA sequences that code for the same CDR3. The chain carries TRBV29-1 and TRBJ1-1; D is ambiguous. CDR1 is SQVTM, CDR2 ANQGSEA, per germline. The CDR3 runs 12 residues. Here the CDR3 reads CSVGFGRTEAFF. Written as DNA, the CDR3 is TGCAGCGTTGGTTTCGGCCGCACTGAAGCGTTCTTT.

The chain couples TRBV7-2 to TRBJ2-7; D tentatively reads TRBD1 or TRBD2 (6 bases each). Trimming removed 8 bases from V and 0 bases from J, with 8 bases in between. The germline gives CDR1 SGHTA, CDR2 FQGNSA. The CDR3 runs to 12 residues. The CDR3 DNA sequence: TGTGCCAGCGAGGGGGGCTCCTACGAGCAGTACTTC. Translated, it gives CASEGGSYEQYF.